Listed here are 7 T cell receptor beta chains from one sample, sequenced in a study of patients and donors after allogeneic stem cell transplantation. Each CDR3 protein is one row after TCRdb ran MiXCR on the RT-PCR reads. The sample yields some 880,000 distinct CDR3 sequences, more than 15% seen once. The sample was blood, either unsorted or a sorted T cell fraction (not recorded which). Receptors were obtained from a human donor who was either an allogeneic HSCT recipient or a stem cell or donor lymphocyte infusion donor (not recorded which). It is not recorded whose cells these are; they may come from a transplant donor.

In this sample, this clonotype turned up a few times. DNA for the CDR3: TGTGCCAGCAGCCCGCCATCATTATCCTACGAGCAGTACTTC. It encodes CASSPPSLSYEQYF. The chain has TRBV7-9 and TRBJ2-7; D gene uncertain. V lost 5 bases to trimming and J lost 1 base, with 12 bases between them. Looked up from germline, CDR1 is SEHNR and CDR2 is FQNEAQ (reference sequence). This CDR3 is 14 amino acids long.

The chain carries TRBV5-1 and TRBJ1-1; 7 positions agree with TRBD1. Trimming at V came to 1 base and at J to 1 base, leaving 4 bases not matched to a gene. Germline CDR1 SGHRS, CDR2 YFSETQ. The CDR3 consists of 15 residues. The CDR3 loop is CASSLPGGGNTEAFF. The CDR3 DNA reads as TGCGCCAGCAGCTTGCCAGGGGGAGGGAACACTGAAGCTTTCTTT.

The chain has TRBV20-1 and TRBJ2-5, with TRBD2 identical over 16 bases. This CDR3 has 19 amino acids. The junction had 12 bases not matched to a gene; V was cut back by 0 bases and J by 5 bases. Germline-derived CDR1 and CDR2 are DFQATT and SNEGSKA (reference sequence). As DNA, the CDR3 is TGCAGTGCTAGAGATGACTTGGGACTAGCGGGAGGGCCGTGGGAGACCCAGTACTTC. Encoded protein: CSARDDLGLAGGPWETQYF.

The CDR3 DNA reads TGTGCCAGCTCGACAGGGTTTGACCAAGAGACCCAGTACTTC. This codes for CASSTGFDQETQYF. This chain joins TRBV6-1 and TRBJ2-5, with 7 nucleotides matching TRBD1. V lost 8 bases and J lost 0; bases outside the gene matches: 6. Looked up from germline, CDR1 is MNHNS and CDR2 is SASEGT. The CDR3 is 14 residues long.

This chain uses TRBV29-1 with TRBJ2-1; D may be TRBD1 or TRBD2 (6 bases each). V lost 7 bases, J lost 6 bases, and 13 bases lay in between. The CDR3 totals 12 residues. Germline CDR1 and CDR2: SQVTM and ANQGSEA. The CDR3 region is CSAVGGRNEQFF. In DNA form, the CDR3 reads TGCAGCGCAGTTGGGGGGCGCAATGAGCAGTTCTTC.

This clonotype was counted at least ten times. The J gene is TRBJ2-4, the V gene TRBV3-1; D tentatively reads TRBD1 or TRBD2 (5 bases each). Trimming left V 0 bases short and J 3 bases short, with 9 bases between. This CDR3 has 15 amino acids. Germline V CDR1 and CDR2: LGHDT, YNNKEL (reference sequence). CDR3 DNA: TGTGCCAGCAGCCAAGATGGGGGAAGCAAAAACATTCAGTACTTC. This sequence encodes CASSQDGGSKNIQYF.

This clonotype was seen ten or more times. The genes are TRBV12-3 or TRBV12-4 and TRBJ2-2; 7 bases are shared with TRBD1. J gave up 7 bases and V 5 bases, and 7 bases lay outside the gene matches. The CDR3 covers 14 residues. The DNA for the CDR3 is TGTGCCAGCAGTACGGGACAGATGGTCGGGGAGCTGTTTTTT. Its protein product is CASSTGQMVGELFF.